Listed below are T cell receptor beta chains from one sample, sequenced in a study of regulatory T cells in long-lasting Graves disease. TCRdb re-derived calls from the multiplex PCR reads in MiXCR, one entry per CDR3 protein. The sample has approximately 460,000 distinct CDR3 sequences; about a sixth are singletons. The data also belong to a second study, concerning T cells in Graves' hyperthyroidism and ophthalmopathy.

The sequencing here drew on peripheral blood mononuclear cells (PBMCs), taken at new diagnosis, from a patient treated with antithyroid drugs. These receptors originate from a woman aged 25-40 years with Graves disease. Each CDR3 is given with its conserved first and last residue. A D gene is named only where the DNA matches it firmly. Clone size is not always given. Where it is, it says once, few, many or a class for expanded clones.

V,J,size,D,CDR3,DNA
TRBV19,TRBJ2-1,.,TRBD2,CASSTRTSGTSSNEQFF,TGTGCCAGTAGTACAAGAACTAGCGGGACCTCATCTAATGAGCAGTTCTTC
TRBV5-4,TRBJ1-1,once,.,CASSLRGDAEAFF,TGTGCCAGCAGCTTGCGCGGGGACGCTGAAGCTTTCTTT
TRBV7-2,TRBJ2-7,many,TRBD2,CASSLVASGVYLEQYF,TGTGCCAGCAGCTTAGTTGCTAGCGGGGTCTATCTCGAGCAGTACTTC
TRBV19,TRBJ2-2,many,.,CAITAGTNTGELFF,TGTGCCATCACGGCAGGGACGAACACCGGGGAGCTGTTTTTT
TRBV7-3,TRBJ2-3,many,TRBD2,CASSLSGRGTQYF,TGTGCCAGCAGCTTAAGCGGGAGAGGGACGCAGTATTTT
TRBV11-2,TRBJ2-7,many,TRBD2,CASSLYGGSTYEQYF,TGTGCCAGCAGCTTATATGGCGGGAGTACCTACGAGCAGTACTTC
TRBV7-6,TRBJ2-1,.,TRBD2,CASSLLLAGGRWNEQFF,TGTGCCAGCAGCTTACTGCTAGCGGGAGGACGGTGGAATGAGCAGTTCTTC
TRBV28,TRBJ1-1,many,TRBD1,CASRPGGRNTEAFF,TGTGCCAGCAGGCCAGGGGGTAGGAACACTGAAGCTTTCTTT
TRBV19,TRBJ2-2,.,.,CASSIGLGGTGELFF,TGTGCCAGTAGTATAGGACTCGGGGGAACCGGGGAGCTGTTTTTT
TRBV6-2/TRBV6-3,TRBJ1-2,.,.,CASSSLALGSSFYGYTF,TGTGCCAGCAGTTCCCTGGCGCTGGGCAGCTCCTTCTATGGCTACACCTTC
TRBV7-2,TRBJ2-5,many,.,CASSLGRYQETQYF,TGTGCCAGCAGCTTAGGCAGATACCAAGAGACCCAGTACTTC
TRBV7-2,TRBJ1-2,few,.,CASSLGRGIGYTF,TGTGCCAGCAGCTTAGGCAGGGGTATTGGCTACACCTTC
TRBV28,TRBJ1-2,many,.,CASSQPPTVDGYGYTF,TGTGCCAGCAGCCAACCTCCGACAGTGGATGGATATGGCTACACCTTC
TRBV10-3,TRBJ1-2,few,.,CAITGNVNHGYTF,TGTGCCATCACAGGGAACGTTAACCATGGCTACACCTTC
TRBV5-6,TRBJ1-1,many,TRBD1,CASSLEGQGPNTEAFF,TGTGCCAGCAGCTTGGAGGGACAGGGACCAAACACTGAAGCTTTCTTT
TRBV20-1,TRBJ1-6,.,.,CSALGPLNSPLHF,TGCAGTGCTCTTGGACCATTAAATTCACCCCTCCACTTT
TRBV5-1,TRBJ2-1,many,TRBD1,CASSTDTGTGYNEQFF,TGCGCCAGCAGCACCGACACCGGGACAGGGTACAATGAGCAGTTCTTC
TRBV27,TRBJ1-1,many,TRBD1,CASSDRAMAFF,TGTGCCAGCAGTGACAGGGCGATGGCTTTCTTT
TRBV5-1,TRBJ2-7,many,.,CASSLDGSGLLGEQYF,TGCGCCAGCAGCTTGGATGGTAGCGGCCTACTAGGGGAGCAGTACTTC
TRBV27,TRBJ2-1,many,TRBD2,CASSSGLAGNFSSYNEQFF,TGTGCCAGCAGTTCGGGACTAGCGGGGAATTTTAGCTCCTACAATGAGCAGTTCTTC
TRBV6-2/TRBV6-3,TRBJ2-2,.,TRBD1,CASSPTIDRAGPNTGELFF,TGTGCCAGCAGTCCCACGATCGACAGGGCCGGTCCGAACACCGGGGAGCTGTTTTTT